Here is one TCR beta chain with its context. This CDR3 comprises 16 residues. Germline CDR1 reads GTSNPN; CDR2 reads SVGIG (reference sequence). Trimming left V 2 bases short and J 0 bases short, with 16 bases between. The sample is drawn from a study of control samples from healthy donors and cancer patients. Generated by immunoSEQ multiplex PCR, the TCRdb table keeps only in-frame clones and is missing some. The sample contains 150,000 to 200,000 clones, around 90% of which appear only once. This clonotype was sampled from a woman between 45 and 65 years old in good health. Material for sequencing was blood. The chain recombines TRBV30 with TRBJ1-1; D unclear. The CDR3 bases are TGTGCCTGGAGTCCTTATGGGCGGCTTATGAACACTGAAGCTTTCTTT. Translation: CAWSPYGRLMNTEAFF.